The clone carrying this T cell receptor (beta chain) was seen more than once but under ten times. Its antigen is unknown. It was through 5'RACE template switching that TCR cDNA was made, with a universal primer site and UMIs added. One entry per CDR3 protein results from TCRdb running MiXCR on the 5' RACE reads. The data show hundreds of thousands of distinct CDR3 sequences, 10% to 15% seen once. These data belong to a study of T cells after yellow fever vaccination. Study information: SMART-Seq v4 Ultra Low Input prepared libraries from low-cell fractions. Findings and caveats of the study: Just a small share of clonotypes turned up in the CD4 compartment as well as the CD8 compartment. The secondary response showed a weaker magnitude and a faster peak, day 5 versus 15.

Germline-derived CDR1 and CDR2 are SGHAT and FQNNGV. The CDR3 runs 16 residues. Trimming removed 5 bases from V and 4 bases from J, with 20 bases in between. Sequenced here: PBMCs, sampled on the day of the yellow fever booster vaccination. This TCR was sampled from a man in his thirties or forties who received the YFV17D yellow fever vaccine. The gene calls are TRBV11-2 and TRBJ1-2; D might be TRBD1 (5 bases). CDR3 region: CASSRLGEGLVYGYTF. CDR3 DNA sequence: TGTGCCAGCAGCCGCCTCGGGGAGGGACTGGTCTATGGCTACACCTTC.